Below are 25 T cell receptor beta chains sequenced from a single sample in a study of blood T cell repertoires in COVID-19. The table came from immunoSEQ multiplex PCR; TCRdb's copy has only in-frame clones and leaves some out. The table has around 200,000 clones, 80% to 85% seen once. Sequencing input: peripheral blood. The receptor set was obtained from a human donor in a cohort sampled during active COVID-19.

The chain carries TRBV6-5 and TRBJ2-3; TRBD2 matches 7 bases. The CDR3 length is 15 residues. Germline V gene lookup returns CDR1 MNHEY and CDR2 SVGAGI. Trimming at V came to 4 bases and at J to 4 bases, leaving 8 bases not matched to a gene. This CDR3 reads CASSFGGSPSDTQYF. In DNA form, the CDR3 reads TGTGCCAGCAGTTTCGGCGGGAGCCCGTCAGATACGCAGTATTTT.

The chain has TRBV29-1 and TRBJ2-3; D may be TRBD2 (5 bases). Germline values: CDR1 SQVTM, CDR2 ANQGSEA. The CDR3 runs to 15 residues. V was pared by 4 bases and J by 2 bases, with 16 bases between. CDR3 amino acids: CSVVRDPIPTDTQYF. The CDR3 DNA reads as TGCAGCGTTGTCCGGGATCCAATCCCCACAGATACGCAGTATTTT.

The V and J genes are TRBV4-1 and TRBJ1-6; D may be TRBD1 (5 bases). Germline V gene data show CDR1 as MGHRA and CDR2 as YSYEKL. The CDR3 has 15 amino acids. V was cut by 1 base and J by 10 bases, with 14 bases left in between. For the CDR3, the DNA is TGCGCCAGCAGCCAAGGGATAGGACAACGCTCACCCCTCCACTTT. Its translation is CASSQGIGQRSPLHF.

The chain links TRBV9 to TRBJ2-3; possibly TRBD1 for D (5 bases). Per the germline V gene, CDR1 is SGDLS and CDR2 is YYNGEE. The CDR3 extends over 14 amino acids. V shed 0 bases and J shed 5 bases, with 10 bases lying between them. This CDR3 is CASSVARVGDTQYF. The CDR3 DNA sequence: TGTGCCAGCAGCGTAGCCAGGGTGGGAGATACGCAGTATTTT.

V usage is TRBV7-9 and J usage is TRBJ1-1; D is perhaps TRBD1 (6 bases). This CDR3 region has 13 residues. From germline, CDR1 is SEHNR and CDR2 FQNEAQ (reference sequence). Trimming cost V 11 bases and J 0 bases, with 13 bases left between them. CDR3 sequence (DNA): TGTGCCGGTGGGGGCGCCATGAACACTGAAGCTTTCTTT. It encodes CAGGGAMNTEAFF.

J is TRBJ2-1 and V is TRBV28, with D uncertain. The CDR3 has 16 amino acids. CDR1 is MDHEN, CDR2 SYDVKM, per germline. V dropped 3 bases and J dropped 0 bases, with 12 bases sitting between them. The CDR3 loop is CASSFPLRISYNEQFF. The CDR3 DNA reads as TGTGCCAGCAGTTTCCCGCTACGAATCTCCTACAATGAGCAGTTCTTC.

The genes are TRBV29-1 and TRBJ2-5, with 13 bases aligning to TRBD2. With 6 bases clipped from V and 5 bases from J, the junction kept 6 bases outside the gene matches. Germline-derived CDR1 and CDR2 are SQVTM and ANQGSEA. The CDR3 is 14 amino acids. The CDR3 spells CSVLGLAGVETQYF. Written as DNA, the CDR3 is TGCAGCGTACTTGGACTAGCGGGAGTGGAGACCCAGTACTTC.

The genes are TRBV24-1 and TRBJ2-7; possibly TRBD1 for D (5 bases). Germline CDR1 reads KGHDR; CDR2 reads SFDVKD. V dropped 3 bases and J dropped 6 bases, with 26 bases sitting between them. CDR3 size: 18 residues. CDR3 sequence reads: CATSDGAGVTGSWGEQYF. In DNA form, the CDR3 reads TGTGCCACCAGTGATGGGGCCGGTGTTACCGGCTCGTGGGGCGAGCAGTACTTC.

The gene calls are TRBV20-1 and TRBJ1-5; possibly TRBD1 for D (6 bases). This CDR3 contains 16 residues. Between the trimmed V and J ends, which lost 3 bases and 5 bases, there was a span of 20 bases. Per germline, CDR1 DFQATT and CDR2 SNEGSKA (reference sequence). CDR3 bases: TGCAGTGCTAGTCCGACCCAAGACAGGTCCCATCAGCCCCAGCATTTT. Its protein is CSASPTQDRSHQPQHF.

The chain carries TRBV7-9 and TRBJ2-7, with 11 bases matching TRBD1. With V trimmed by 4 bases and J by 7 bases, 12 bases remained unmatched. CDR1 is SEHNR and CDR2 is FQNEAQ in the germline V gene (reference sequence). This CDR3 has 16 residues. The CDR3 DNA sequence: TGTGCCAGCAGCTCCATTTCCGGGACAGGGGGGAGGGAGCAGTACTTC. It is translated as CASSSISGTGGREQYF.

The chain recombines TRBV18 with TRBJ1-2, with D uncertain. CDR3 length equals 15 residues. Germline V lookup: CDR1 KGHSH, CDR2 LQKENI. V lost 2 bases and J lost 3, with 13 bases in between. The CDR3 loop is CASSPSAGKDYGYTF. The CDR3 nucleotides read TGTGCCAGCTCACCATCAGCCGGGAAGGACTATGGCTACACCTTC. Full variable domain (outside the CDR3, taken from reference TRBV18 and TRBJ1-2): NAGVMQNPRHLVRRRGQEARLRCSPMKGHSHVYWYRQLPEEGLKFMVYLQKENIIDESGMPKERFSAEFPKEGPSILRIQQVVRGDSAAYFCASSPSAGKDYGYTFGSGTRLTVV.

The chain links TRBV28 to TRBJ2-7, with D perhaps TRBD1 (5 bases). The CDR3 has 17 residues. V was cut by 5 bases and J by 1 base, with 21 bases left in between. Germline CDR1 MDHEN, CDR2 SYDVKM. CDR3 protein: CASSTPLSLTVSYEQYF. DNA of the CDR3: TGTGCCAGCAGTACGCCCCTTTCTTTGACAGTATCCTACGAGCAGTACTTC.

The chain carries TRBV9 and TRBJ2-1; the match to TRBD2 covers 13 bases. The ends lost 3 bases at V and 8 bases at J; junction bases unmatched: 8. The germline V gene has CDR1 SGDLS and CDR2 YYNGEE. This CDR3 comprises 16 residues. The CDR3 sequence is CASSGTSGSISHEQFF. In DNA form, the CDR3 reads TGTGCCAGCAGCGGGACTAGCGGGAGTATCTCCCATGAGCAGTTCTTC.

This clone was counted once. This rearrangement joins TRBV7-3 to TRBJ1-1, with TRBD1 matching 9 bases. Germline CDR1 and CDR2: SGHTA and FQGTGA. The length of the CDR3 is 14 residues. V trimming: 5 bases; J trimming: 7 bases; junction bases outside the gene matches: 8. The CDR3 is CASSPRDRVSEAFF. The CDR3 DNA follows: TGTGCCAGCAGCCCCAGGGACAGGGTCAGTGAAGCTTTCTTT.

The rearrangement joins TRBV19 to TRBJ2-7; TRBD1 matches 7 bases. CDR1 and CDR2 from the germline V gene are LNHDA and SQIVND (reference sequence). V gave up 6 bases and J gave up 3 bases; unmatched junction bases: 11. The CDR3 sequence is 15 residues long. As DNA, the CDR3 is TGTGCCAGTAGGACCGGTCCGGGACAGAGCTACGAGCAGTACTTC. Translating gives CASRTGPGQSYEQYF.

J is TRBJ1-5 and V is TRBV7-6; perhaps TRBD1 as D (6 bases). Trimming stripped 5 bases from V and 3 bases from J, with 11 bases between. The length of the CDR3 is 14 residues. The V gene's germline CDR1 is SGHVS and CDR2 FNYEAQ. The CDR3 DNA reads TGTGCCAGCAGCCTCCACAGGGACAATCAGCCCCAGCATTTT. Its translation is CASSLHRDNQPQHF.

CDR3 DNA sequence: TGTGCCAGCAGTCTCCAGGGTTCCTATGGCTACACCTTC. It is translated as CASSLQGSYGYTF. The chain is built from TRBV6-5 and TRBJ1-2, with a possible D match to TRBD1 (5 bases). V was shortened by 5 bases and J by 4 bases, with 11 bases between the two germline ends. The CDR3 is made up of 13 amino acids. Germline CDR1 MNHEY, CDR2 SVGAGI.

The chain combines TRBV5-4 with TRBJ2-1; a weak D match, TRBD1 (6 bases). The germline V gene has CDR1 SGHNT and CDR2 YYREEE (reference sequence). The CDR3 loop spans 15 amino acids. V was clipped by 3 bases and J by 4 bases, with 14 bases between them. As DNA, the CDR3 is TGTGCCAGCAGCTCCTCAGGGGAACGGTACAATGAGCAGTTCTTC. Its translation is CASSSSGERYNEQFF.

This clone was observed once. The rearrangement joins TRBV28 to TRBJ1-5, with D hard to call. This CDR3 has 19 amino acids. Trimming took off 2 bases at V and 3 bases at J, with 23 bases between the two ends. In germline, CDR1 is MDHEN, CDR2 SYDVKM. The CDR3 DNA follows: TGTGCCAGCAGTTTACGACCCTATTGGAGGACGGATGACAATCAGCCCCAGCATTTT. Protein product: CASSLRPYWRTDDNQPQHF.

The genes are TRBV7-9 and TRBJ1-1, with a tentative D call TRBD1 (6 bases). CDR3 length: 14 residues. V lost 6 bases and J lost 0, with 11 bases in between. Germline CDR1 and CDR2: SEHNR and FQNEAQ (reference sequence). DNA of the CDR3: TGTGCCAGCAGAACCGGGACAATGAACACTGAAGCTTTCTTT. It yields the protein CASRTGTMNTEAFF.

The chain links TRBV4-3 to TRBJ2-7, with 8 bases aligning to TRBD2. The V and J ends lost 2 bases and 0 bases, in that order; junction bases with no gene match: 9. The CDR3 consists of 17 residues. Per the germline V gene, CDR1 is LGHNA and CDR2 is YSLEER. CDR3 amino acids: CASSQRAGGDPSYEQYF. CDR3 in DNA: TGCGCCAGCAGCCAACGGGCGGGGGGCGACCCCTCCTACGAGCAGTACTTC.

This clone was counted once. The genes are TRBV7-2 and TRBJ2-7; D is perhaps TRBD1 (7 bases). The CDR3 consists of 13 residues. V was shortened by 2 bases and J by 5 bases, with 10 bases between the two germline ends. Germline V CDR1 and CDR2: SGHTA, FQGNSA. CDR3 loop: CASSLQGGHEQYF. CDR3 bases: TGTGCCAGCAGCTTACAGGGGGGTCACGAGCAGTACTTC.

The rearrangement uses TRBV19 and TRBJ1-5; 9 positions match TRBD1. Germline V gives CDR1 LNHDA, CDR2 SQIVND (reference sequence). The CDR3 consists of 16 residues. V shed 7 bases and J 2 bases; nucleotides not matched to a gene: 9. The CDR3 reads CASNTGQGRRNQPQHF. As DNA, the CDR3 is TGTGCCAGTAACACTGGACAGGGGCGTCGCAATCAGCCCCAGCATTTT.

The chain recombines TRBV11-2 with TRBJ2-7; a possible D gene is TRBD2 (6 bases). The CDR3 extends over 12 amino acids. Trimming left V 5 bases short and J 4 bases short, with 9 bases between. Germline V CDR1 and CDR2: SGHAT, FQNNGV. CDR3 nucleotide sequence: TGTGCCAGCAGCCTAGCGACATACGAGCAGTACTTC. Translating it yields CASSLATYEQYF. The full variable domain, in which reference TRBV11-2 and TRBJ2-7 provide the parts outside the CDR3, is EAGVAQSPRYKIIEKRQSVAFWCNPISGHATLYWYQQILGQGPKLLIQFQNNGVVDDSQLPKDRFSAERLKGVDSTLKIQPAKLEDSAVYLCASSLATYEQYFGPGTRLTVT.

This rearrangement joins TRBV19 to TRBJ1-6; 7 bases map to TRBD1. CDR1 LNHDA and CDR2 SQIVND come from the germline V gene (reference sequence). Unmatched junction bases numbered 5, after V lost 3 bases and J lost 6 bases. The length of the CDR3 is 15 residues. CDR3 protein: CASSITGQSNSPLHF. The CDR3 nucleotides read TGTGCCAGTAGTATTACGGGACAGAGTAATTCACCCCTCCACTTT.